The 13 T cell receptor beta chains given below trace back to one sample, sequenced in a study of blood T cell repertoires in COVID-19. TCRdb's table, derived via immunoSEQ multiplex PCR, lists solely in-frame clones and lacks some. This sample has more than 95,000 clones; roughly 90% occur once, and the top ten carry approximately 7.9%. Material for sequencing was peripheral blood. The receptors come from a man in his 70s who had recovered from COVID-19.

The J gene is TRBJ2-1, the V gene TRBV6-6; 7 nucleotides match TRBD2. The CDR3 has 15 residues. CDR1 is MNHNY, CDR2 SVGAGI, per germline (reference sequence). Trimming removed 5 bases from V and 0 bases from J; junction bases left unmatched: 4. The CDR3 is CASSPSGTSYNEQFF. The DNA for the CDR3 is TGTGCCAGCAGTCCAAGCGGGACCTCCTACAATGAGCAGTTCTTC.

This chain joins TRBV20-1 and TRBJ1-1; 8 nucleotides line up with TRBD1. The CDR3 has 11 amino acids. Germline V gene data show CDR1 as DFQATT and CDR2 as SNEGSKA (reference sequence). The CDR3 is CFGAGGRRAFF. CDR3 sequence (DNA): TGCTTCGGGGCAGGGGGCCGGCGAGCTTTCTTT.

The V call is TRBV28, the J call TRBJ2-3; 8 bases map to TRBD1. Unmatched junction bases numbered 6, after V lost 5 bases and J lost 2 bases. Germline CDR1 reads MDHEN; CDR2 reads SYDVKM. The CDR3 totals 15 residues. CDR3 sequence reads: CASSPGTGYTDTQYF. The CDR3 DNA follows: TGTGCCAGCAGTCCCGGGACAGGCTACACAGATACGCAGTATTTT.

This clone came up once. CDR3 protein: CATSGGYTQYF. The CDR3 nucleotides are TGTGCCACTTCCGGCGGGTATACGCAGTATTTT. The V gene is TRBV19, the J gene TRBJ2-3; D is perhaps TRBD2 (5 bases). Per germline, CDR1 LNHDA and CDR2 SQIVND (reference sequence). CDR3 length: 11 residues. The ends were cut back, 10 bases at V and 7 bases at J, with 12 bases in the middle.

The chain combines TRBV9 with TRBJ2-3, with no clear D. V was trimmed by 4 bases and J by 4 bases, leaving 16 bases between them. Germline V gene data show CDR1 as SGDLS and CDR2 as YYNGEE. The CDR3 has 15 amino acids. CDR3 sequence: CASSPQYIQSDTQYF. In DNA, the CDR3 is TGTGCCAGCAGCCCTCAATATATTCAGTCAGATACGCAGTATTTT.

This clone was recorded only once. V usage is TRBV5-1 and J usage is TRBJ1-4; a weak D match, TRBD1 (5 bases). Trimming left V 7 bases short and J 8 bases short, with 18 bases between. CDR3 length equals 14 residues. Germline loops: CDR1 SGHRS, CDR2 YFSETQ. The CDR3 DNA is TGCGCCAGCCGCCCCACCGGGGGAGGCGAAAAACTGTTTTTT. It translates to CASRPTGGGEKLFF.

This chain connects TRBV11-3 to TRBJ2-2; D is perhaps TRBD1 (6 bases). The CDR3 length is 14 residues. In germline, CDR1 is SGHNT, CDR2 YENEEA. V was trimmed by 5 bases and J by 6 bases, leaving 13 bases between them. The CDR3 sequence: CASSTTGIAGELFF. CDR3 coding DNA: TGTGCCAGCAGCACAACAGGGATAGCCGGGGAGCTGTTTTTT.

This clone was seen once. The chain employs TRBV7-3 and TRBJ2-2; 8 bases are a match to TRBD1. The CDR3 has 14 residues. V was clipped by 3 bases and J by 6 bases; unmatched bases: 3. The germline V gene encodes CDR1 SGHTA and CDR2 FQGTGA. CDR3 sequence (DNA): TGTGCCAGCAGCTTCCAGGGGGCAGCCGGGGAGCTGTTTTTT. Protein: CASSFQGAAGELFF.

The J gene is TRBJ2-1, the V gene TRBV18; 10 nucleotides match TRBD1. There are 16 residues in the CDR3. V shed 0 bases and J 6 bases; nucleotides not matched to a gene: 5. Germline V CDR1 and CDR2: KGHSH, LQKENI. The CDR3 protein is CASSPPGTGVRNEQFF. The CDR3 coding sequence is TGTGCCAGCTCACCACCCGGGACAGGGGTCCGCAATGAGCAGTTCTTC.

This rearrangement joins TRBV24-1 to TRBJ2-1; 9 bases are a match to TRBD1. Germline V CDR1 and CDR2: KGHDR, SFDVKD. V lost 4 bases, J lost 6 bases, and 9 bases stayed unmatched. The CDR3 totals 16 residues. CDR3 loop: CATSDHGTGLGNEQFF. CDR3 sequence (DNA): TGTGCCACCAGTGACCACGGGACAGGGCTGGGCAATGAGCAGTTCTTC.

This chain joins TRBV2 and TRBJ1-1; 7 positions agree with TRBD1. The CDR3 is made up of 15 amino acids. The ends lost 11 bases at V and 2 bases at J; junction bases unmatched: 14. The germline CDR1 and CDR2 sequences are SNHLY and FYNNEI. The CDR3 DNA reads TGTGCCGGATCTAACAGGGGATCGGGAAACACTGAAGCTTTCTTT. Translating it yields CAGSNRGSGNTEAFF.

The chain joins TRBV5-1 to TRBJ1-5; D is ambiguous. V was pared by 6 bases and J by 2 bases, with 12 bases between. Germline values: CDR1 SGHRS, CDR2 YFSETQ. The CDR3 is made up of 14 amino acids. The CDR3 region has the DNA TGCGCCAGCAAGATGGAGGTAGGCAATCAGCCCCAGCATTTT. Protein sequence: CASKMEVGNQPQHF.

The chain has TRBV29-1 and TRBJ2-7; D might be TRBD2 (6 bases). V was clipped by 4 bases and J by 3 bases, with 16 bases between them. The CDR3 is made up of 14 amino acids. The germline CDR1 and CDR2 sequences are SQVTM and ANQGSEA. This chain's CDR3 is CSVAPQGEVYEQYF. CDR3 in DNA: TGCAGCGTTGCCCCCCAAGGGGAGGTCTACGAGCAGTACTTC.